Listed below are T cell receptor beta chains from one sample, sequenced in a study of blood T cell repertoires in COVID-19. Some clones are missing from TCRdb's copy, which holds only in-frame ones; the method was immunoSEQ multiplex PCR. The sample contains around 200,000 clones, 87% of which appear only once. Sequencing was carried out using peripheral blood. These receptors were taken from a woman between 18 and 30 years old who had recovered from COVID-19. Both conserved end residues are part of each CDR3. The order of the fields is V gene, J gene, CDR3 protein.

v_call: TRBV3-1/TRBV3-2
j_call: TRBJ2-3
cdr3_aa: CASSQLRQGSTDTQYF

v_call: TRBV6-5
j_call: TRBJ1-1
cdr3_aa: CASSLLDSLNTEAFF

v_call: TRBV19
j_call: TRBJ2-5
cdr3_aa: CASSILAGEETQYF

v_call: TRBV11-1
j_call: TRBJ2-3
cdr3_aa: CASSSLAVFTDTQYF

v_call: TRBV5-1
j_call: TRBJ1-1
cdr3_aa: CASSFRSALNTEAFF

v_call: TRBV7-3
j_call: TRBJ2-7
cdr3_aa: CASSLSGSQGNEQYF

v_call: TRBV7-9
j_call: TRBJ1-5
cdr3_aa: CASSLGQNNQPQHF

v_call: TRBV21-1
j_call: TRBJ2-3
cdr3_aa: CASSKARGLAGNITDTQYF

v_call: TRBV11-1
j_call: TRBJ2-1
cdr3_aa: CASSSDPTMEQFF

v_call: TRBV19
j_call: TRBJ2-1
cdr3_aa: CASSGRVRDEQFF

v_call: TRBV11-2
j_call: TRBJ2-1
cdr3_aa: CASSLAVTPFF

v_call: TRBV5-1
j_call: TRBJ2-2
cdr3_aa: CASSPPTGVGGELFF

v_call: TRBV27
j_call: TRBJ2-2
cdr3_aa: CASTLRLAGVSTGELFF

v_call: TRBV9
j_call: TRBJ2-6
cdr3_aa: CASSVVGGGLKDGANVLTF

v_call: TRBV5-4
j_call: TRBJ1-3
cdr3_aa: CASSPTGAFSGNTIYF

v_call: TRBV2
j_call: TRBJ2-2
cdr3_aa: CASSESRGRTGELFF

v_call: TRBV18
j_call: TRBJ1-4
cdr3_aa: CASSSQGYSNEKLFF

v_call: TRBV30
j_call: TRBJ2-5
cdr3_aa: CAWSNKETQYF

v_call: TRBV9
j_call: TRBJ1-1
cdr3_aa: CASSVLGSQGPSTEAFF

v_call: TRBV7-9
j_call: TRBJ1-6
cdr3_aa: CASSRTGTAMSSYNSPLHF

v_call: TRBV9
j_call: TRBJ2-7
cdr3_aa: CASSPLSGGLYEQYF

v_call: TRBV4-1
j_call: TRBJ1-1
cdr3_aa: CASSQGGGRSEAFF

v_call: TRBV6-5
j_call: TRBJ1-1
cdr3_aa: CASSSGQGAWTEAFF

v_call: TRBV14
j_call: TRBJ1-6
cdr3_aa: CASSQDGTGGNSPLHF

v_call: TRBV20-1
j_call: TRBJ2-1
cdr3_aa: CSGLAGYEQFF